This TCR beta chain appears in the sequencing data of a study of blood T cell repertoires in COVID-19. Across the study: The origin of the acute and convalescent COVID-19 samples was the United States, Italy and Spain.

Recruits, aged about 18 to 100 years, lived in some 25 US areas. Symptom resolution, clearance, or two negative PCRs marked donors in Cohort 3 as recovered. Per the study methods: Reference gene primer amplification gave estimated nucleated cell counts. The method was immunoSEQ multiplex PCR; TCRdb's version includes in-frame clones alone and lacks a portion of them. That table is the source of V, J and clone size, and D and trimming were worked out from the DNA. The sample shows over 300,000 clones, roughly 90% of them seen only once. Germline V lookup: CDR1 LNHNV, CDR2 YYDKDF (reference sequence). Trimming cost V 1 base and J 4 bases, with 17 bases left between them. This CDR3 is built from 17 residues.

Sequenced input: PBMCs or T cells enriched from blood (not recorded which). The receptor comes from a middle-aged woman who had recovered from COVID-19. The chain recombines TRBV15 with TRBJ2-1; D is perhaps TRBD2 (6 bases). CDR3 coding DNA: TGTGCCACCAGCAGAGTCCCTCGGGGGATATTATACAATGAGCAGTTCTTC. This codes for CATSRVPRGILYNEQFF.